This T cell receptor (beta chain) was sequenced for a study of T cell responses to AZD1222 COVID-19 vaccine. Overall study findings and caveats: Recipients of AZD1222 seropositive at baseline numbered only 6 or 7. Spike as a whole was targeted by vaccine-associated CD4 TCRs, dominant at 160-218 and 743-854. Most donors were white British and more were female, and clonal diversity was possibly underestimated.

Note on this clone: Its antigen is unknown.

V lost 8 bases and J 0 bases, leaving 13 bases between the germline ends. Germline-derived CDR1 and CDR2 are MNHEY and SVGAGI. The CDR3 loop spans 14 amino acids. Assay: immunoSEQ multiplex PCR; the TCRdb copy retains only in-frame clones and omits some. Found here are over 120,000 clones, about 92% of them singletons; the top ten hold around 10%. Sequencing used peripheral blood, obtained after recovery from COVID-19. The V and J genes are TRBV6-5 and TRBJ1-1; no firm D call. The TCR was taken from an adult who had recovered from COVID-19. The CDR3 protein is CASQVAGVNTEAFF. The DNA for the CDR3 is TGTGCCAGCCAGGTGGCTGGGGTGAACACTGAAGCTTTCTTT.